These 22 T cell receptor beta chains were all obtained from the same sample, sequenced in a study of regulatory T cells in long-lasting Graves disease (TCRdb year 2021). The time point label of this sample denotes: persistent/refractory GD, antithyroid drugs over 5 years with positive TRAb. For both TCR sequencing and RNA sequencing, RNA was extracted from PBMCs in TRIzol. Library prep was done by multiplex PCR. Sequenced on an Illumina HiSeq 4000. TCR beta libraries were built with iRepertoire HTBI primers and Arm-PCR amplification of CDR3 regions. TCRdb trimmed public reads at Q25 via fastp, called clones via MiXCR and kept in-frame beta chains. Identical CDR3 protein sequences are pooled into one entry, listed with their most common genes and DNA. The sample table contains 400,000 or so distinct CDR3 sequences; only one count was recorded for around 20% of them. The top ten constitute roughly 20% of the sample.

Material: peripheral blood mononuclear cells (PBMCs), obtained when the disease was refractory, from a patient treated with antithyroid drugs. The receptors come from a female donor with Graves disease.

The table lists this clonotype with many counts. DNA of the CDR3: TGTGCCAGCTGCCGGGACAGGGGGCAAGGCGAGCAGTACTTC. This codes for CASCRDRGQGEQYF. The rearrangement joins TRBV2 to TRBJ2-7; 12 bases line up with TRBD1. This CDR3 has 14 residues. Trimming took 8 bases from V and 6 from J; bases not matched to a gene: 8. Germline CDR1 reads SNHLY; CDR2 reads FYNNEI.

The chain carries TRBV12-3 or TRBV12-4 and TRBJ2-1; 12 bases align to TRBD1. The CDR3 spans 16 residues. Germline trimming cut 6 bases from V and 6 bases from J; bases unmatched to any gene: 9. The CDR3 is CASSLDRDRGLNEQFF. DNA for the CDR3: TGTGCCAGCAGCCTAGACCGGGACAGGGGGCTCAATGAGCAGTTCTTC.

In its sample, this clonotype was seen a few times. A read error is possible here, since a much larger clone lies one base away. The rearrangement joins TRBV28 to TRBJ1-5; 8 bases are shared with TRBD1. CDR3 length: 17 residues. From germline, CDR1 is MDHEN and CDR2 SYDVKM. The CDR3 region is CAGSLGQGAVRNQPQHF. The CDR3 DNA sequence: TGTGCCGGCAGTTTGGGTCAGGGGGCAGTTAGGAATCAGCCCCAGCATTTT. Supplemented by reference TRBV28 and TRBJ1-5, the full variable domain reads DVKVTQSSRYLVKRTGEKVFLECVQDMDHENMFWYRQDPGLGLRLIYFSYDVKMKEKGDIPEGYSVSREKKERFSLILESASTNQTSMYLCAGSLGQGAVRNQPQHFGDGTRLSIL.

This clonotype was recorded at least ten times. The rearrangement links TRBV6-2 or TRBV6-3 to TRBJ1-1, with D possibly being TRBD1 (6 bases). The CDR3 extends over 13 amino acids. V lost 8 bases to trimming and J lost 0 bases, with 10 bases between them. Looked up from germline, CDR1 is MNHEY and CDR2 is SVGEGT. The CDR3 protein is CASQTGLNTEAFF. CDR3 bases: TGTGCCAGCCAGACAGGTCTGAACACTGAAGCTTTCTTT.

The chain recombines TRBV10-3 with TRBJ1-1; the match to TRBD1 covers 7 bases. CDR3 length equals 15 residues. Germline values: CDR1 ENHRY, CDR2 SYGVKD. With V trimmed by 4 bases and J by 4 bases, 9 bases remained unmatched. DNA for the CDR3: TGTGCCATCAGTGCATTTTCGGGACAGATCACTGAAGCTTTCTTT. Amino acids: CAISAFSGQITEAFF.

This chain joins TRBV6-1 and TRBJ2-7; TRBD1 matches 8 bases. This CDR3 spans 12 amino acids. Germline-derived CDR1 and CDR2 are MNHNS and SASEGT. V shed 9 bases and J 7 bases; nucleotides not matched to a gene: 8. The CDR3 nucleotides are TGTGCCAGTGCCCCACAGGGGGAAGAGCAGTACTTC. Protein product: CASAPQGEEQYF.

This clonotype occurred a few times. The rearrangement uses TRBV12-3 or TRBV12-4 and TRBJ1-4; D is possibly TRBD1 (5 bases). V lost 4 bases to trimming and J lost 4 bases, with 16 bases between them. The CDR3 contains 16 residues. The CDR3 reads CASSSDPGLNNEKLFF. CDR3 in DNA: TGTGCCAGCAGTTCTGACCCGGGACTGAATAATGAAAAACTGTTTTTT.

This clonotype was detected ten times or more. This sequence joins TRBV6-1 and TRBJ1-1; D is unclear. Trimming removed 6 bases from V and 0 bases from J, with 11 bases in between. Per germline, CDR1 MNHNS and CDR2 SASEGT. This CDR3 comprises 14 residues. The CDR3 DNA is TGTGCCAGCAGGCGACCGGAAATGAACACTGAAGCTTTCTTT. Translating gives CASRRPEMNTEAFF.

This clonotype was picked up many times. The chain combines TRBV12-3 or TRBV12-4 with TRBJ2-6, with 7 bases fitting TRBD1. The ends lost 5 bases at V and 0 bases at J; junction bases unmatched: 10. The CDR3 totals 18 residues. CDR3 sequence (DNA): TGTGCCAGCAGTGATGACAGGGTCCCACTCTCTGGGGCCAACGTCCTGACTTTC. Its protein is CASSDDRVPLSGANVLTF.

The chain links TRBV30 to TRBJ2-2, with 7 bases identical to TRBD1. Trimming at V came to 2 bases and at J to 3 bases, leaving 3 bases not matched to a gene. The length of the CDR3 is 14 residues. Germline CDR1 GTSNPN, CDR2 SVGIG (reference sequence). Here the CDR3 reads CAWSTGVDTGELFF. The CDR3 DNA is TGTGCCTGGAGTACAGGGGTAGACACCGGGGAGCTGTTTTTT.

At least ten counts were recorded for this clonotype. The genes are TRBV27 and TRBJ1-1, with D unclear. The CDR3 extends over 15 amino acids. V lost 0 bases and J 0 bases, leaving 8 bases between the germline ends. The germline gives CDR1 MNHEY, CDR2 SMNVEV (reference sequence). The CDR3 loop reads CASSLSAVMNTEAFF. The CDR3, as DNA: TGTGCCAGCAGTTTATCAGCGGTCATGAACACTGAAGCTTTCTTT.

This clonotype showed up many times. The chain uses TRBV7-2 and TRBJ2-5, with D possibly being TRBD1 (6 bases). This CDR3 contains 13 residues. CDR1 and CDR2 (germline): SGHTA, FQGNSA. V was pared by 5 bases and J by 4 bases, with 11 bases between. The CDR3 loop is CASSQQGRETQYF. In DNA form, the CDR3 reads TGTGCCAGCAGCCAACAGGGTCGAGAGACCCAGTACTTC.

This clonotype was recorded at least ten times. J is TRBJ1-1 and V is TRBV11-1; 8 bases fit TRBD1. Per the germline V gene, CDR1 is SGHAT and CDR2 is FQDESV (reference sequence). The junction had 7 bases not matched to a gene; V was cut back by 7 bases and J by 0 bases. This CDR3 region has 15 residues. In DNA form, the CDR3 reads TGTGCCAGCACGAAGGACAGGGCGATGAACACTGAAGCTTTCTTT. Its translation: CASTKDRAMNTEAFF.

This clonotype appeared many times. The chain uses TRBV7-2 and TRBJ2-5; TRBD1 is a possible D gene (6 bases). Trimming removed 1 base from V and 9 bases from J, with 12 bases in between. Germline CDR1 SGHTA, CDR2 FQGNSA. The CDR3 loop spans 13 amino acids. The CDR3 spells CASSLGPPGAQYF. The CDR3 bases are TGTGCCAGCAGCTTAGGACCCCCAGGGGCCCAGTACTTC. Full variable domain (remainder filled in from reference TRBV7-2 and TRBJ2-5): GAGVSQSPSNKVTEKGKDVELRCDPISGHTALYWYRQSLGQGLEFLIYFQGNSAPDKSGLPSDRFSAERTGGSVSTLTIQRTQQEDSAVYLCASSLGPPGAQYFGPGTRLLVL.

The table lists this clonotype with a few counts. The chain uses TRBV19 and TRBJ2-3; no clear D. From germline, CDR1 is LNHDA and CDR2 SQIVND (reference sequence). V lost 1 base and J lost 0, with 5 bases in between. The CDR3 sequence is 14 residues long. The CDR3 loop reads CASSIGASTDTQYF. CDR3 sequence (DNA): TGTGCCAGTAGTATAGGTGCCAGCACAGATACGCAGTATTTT.

The chain couples TRBV6-2 or TRBV6-3 to TRBJ2-7; maybe TRBD1 (6 bases). The CDR3 runs to 14 residues. V was trimmed by 5 bases and J by 3 bases, leaving 14 bases between them. Germline V gives CDR1 MNHEY, CDR2 SVGEGT. This CDR3 is CASSPSTGGYEQYF. CDR3 nucleotides: TGTGCCAGCAGTCCCTCGACAGGAGGCTACGAGCAGTACTTC.

This clonotype was seen ten or more times. V usage is TRBV7-2 and J usage is TRBJ2-2; no clear D. Germline values: CDR1 SGHTA, CDR2 FQGNSA. This CDR3 region has 14 residues. Trimming took off 3 bases at V and 5 bases at J, with 10 bases between the two ends. The CDR3 nucleotides are TGTGCCAGCAGCTTCTTCATGCAGACCGGGGAGCTGTTTTTT. Translating gives CASSFFMQTGELFF.

This sequence joins TRBV29-1 and TRBJ2-7, with 7 bases fitting TRBD1. J gave up 10 bases and V 5 bases, and 11 bases lay outside the gene matches. Germline lookup yields CDR1 SQVTM and CDR2 ANQGSEA. The CDR3 runs 12 residues. CDR3 sequence reads: CSVLRGTDQQYF. DNA for the CDR3: TGCAGCGTTCTCCGAGGGACAGATCAACAGTACTTC.

The rearrangement uses TRBV19 and TRBJ2-2; D ambiguous. The CDR3 extends over 13 amino acids. Germline V gives CDR1 LNHDA, CDR2 SQIVND (reference sequence). Trimming removed 1 base from V and 7 bases from J, with 7 bases in between. This CDR3 is CASSIGLGGELFF. The CDR3 nucleotides read TGTGCCAGTAGTATAGGCCTTGGCGGGGAGCTGTTTTTT.

This clonotype showed up just a few times. The chain has TRBV20-1 and TRBJ2-7; 11 nucleotides agree with TRBD2. The CDR3 extends over 16 amino acids. The germline V gene has CDR1 DFQATT and CDR2 SNEGSKA (reference sequence). Trimming at V came to 0 bases and at J to 0 bases, leaving 4 bases not matched to a gene. In DNA form, the CDR3 reads TGCAGTGCTAGAGAGGCTAGCGGGAGGAGCTCCTACGAGCAGTACTTC. This translates into CSAREASGRSSYEQYF.

The chain couples TRBV19 to TRBJ1-6; D is unclear. Between the trimmed V and J ends, which lost 5 bases and 10 bases, there was a span of 15 bases. There are 14 residues in the CDR3. Germline V lookup: CDR1 LNHDA, CDR2 SQIVND (reference sequence). The CDR3 DNA reads as TGTGCCAGTAGTCGGTTGCCAGCGGAATCACCCCTCCACTTT. Residues: CASSRLPAESPLHF.

V gene TRBV15 combines with J gene TRBJ1-5; no reliable D call. The ends were cut back, 3 bases at V and 3 bases at J, with 15 bases in the middle. Germline V gene data show CDR1 as LNHNV and CDR2 as YYDKDF (reference sequence). The CDR3 sequence is 16 residues long. CDR3 bases: TGTGCCACCAGCAGTGAACTAGGTGGTCTCAATCAGCCCCAGCATTTT. Protein: CATSSELGGLNQPQHF.